This record concerns one T cell receptor (beta chain) sequence. Antigen unknown. These data belong to a study of OX40 agonist ivuxolimab in advanced cancers. Looking at the study overall: Patients enrolled in dose escalation were diagnosed with hepatocellular carcinoma, melanoma, renal cell or head and neck cancer. Treatment received earlier with anti-PD-1, anti-PD-L1 or anti-CTLA-4 agents was allowed, and more than 30% had some.

Using immunoSEQ multiplex PCR, the repertoire was profiled, and TCRdb retains in-frame clones only, with some absent. The sample consists of 30,000 to 40,000 clones, about 90% of them appearing once. Study observations and caveats: CD4+ and CD8+ blood T cells expanded clonally by week 6 at 0.1 to 3.0 mg/kg.

The material sequenced was CD4+ or CD8+ T cells sorted from blood, taken in a trial of the OX40 agonist ivuxolimab. This receptor was obtained from an adult with an advanced solid tumor such as melanoma, head and neck, liver or kidney cancer.

CDR3 nucleotides: TGTGCCAGCAGTTACGGAGGCAGGGTGAACACTGAAGCTTTCTTT. Translated, it gives CASSYGGRVNTEAFF. The chain couples TRBV6-6 to TRBJ1-1; a weak D match, TRBD1 (5 bases). V dropped 2 bases and J dropped 0 bases, with 10 bases sitting between them. There are 15 residues in the CDR3. In germline, CDR1 is MNHNY, CDR2 SVGAGI (reference sequence).